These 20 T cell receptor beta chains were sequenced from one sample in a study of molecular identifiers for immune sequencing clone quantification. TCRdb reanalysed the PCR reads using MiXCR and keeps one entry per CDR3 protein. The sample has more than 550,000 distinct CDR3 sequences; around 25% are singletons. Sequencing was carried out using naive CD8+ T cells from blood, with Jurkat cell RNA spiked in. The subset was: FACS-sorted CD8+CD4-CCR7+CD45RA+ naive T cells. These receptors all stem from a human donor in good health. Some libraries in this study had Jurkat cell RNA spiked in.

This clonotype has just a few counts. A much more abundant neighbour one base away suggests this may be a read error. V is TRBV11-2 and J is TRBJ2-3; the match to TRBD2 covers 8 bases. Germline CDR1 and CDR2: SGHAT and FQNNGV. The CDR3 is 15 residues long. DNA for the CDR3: TGTGCCAGCGAAAGAGAGGCGGGGGGCACAGCTACGCAGTATTTT. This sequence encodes CASEREAGGTATQYF.

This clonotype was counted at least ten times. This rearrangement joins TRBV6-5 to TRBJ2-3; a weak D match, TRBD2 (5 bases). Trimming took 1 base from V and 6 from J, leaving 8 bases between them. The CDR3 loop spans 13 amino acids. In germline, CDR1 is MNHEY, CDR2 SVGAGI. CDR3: CASSYFSEDTQYF. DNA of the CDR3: TGTGCCAGCAGTTACTTTAGCGAGGATACGCAGTATTTT.

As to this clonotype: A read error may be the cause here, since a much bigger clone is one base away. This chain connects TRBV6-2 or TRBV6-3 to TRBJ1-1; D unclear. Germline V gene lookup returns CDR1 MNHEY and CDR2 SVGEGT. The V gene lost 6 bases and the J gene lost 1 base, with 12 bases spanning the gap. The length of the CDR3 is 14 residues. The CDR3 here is CASRFQHRNTEAFF. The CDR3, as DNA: TGTGCCAGCAGATTCCAACACCGGAACACTGAAGCTTTCTTT.

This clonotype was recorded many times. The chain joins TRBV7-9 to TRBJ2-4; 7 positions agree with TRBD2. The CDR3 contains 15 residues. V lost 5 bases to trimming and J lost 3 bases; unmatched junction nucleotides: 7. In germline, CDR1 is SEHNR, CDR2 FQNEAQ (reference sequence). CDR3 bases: TGTGCCAGCAGCGCCGGGGGGAGCGGCAAAAACATTCAGTACTTC. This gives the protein CASSAGGSGKNIQYF.

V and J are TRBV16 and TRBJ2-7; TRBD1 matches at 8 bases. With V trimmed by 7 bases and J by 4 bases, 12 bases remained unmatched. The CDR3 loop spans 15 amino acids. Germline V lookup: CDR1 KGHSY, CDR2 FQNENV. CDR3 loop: CASTGDRDRKYEQYF. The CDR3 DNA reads TGTGCCAGCACCGGGGATAGGGACAGGAAATACGAGCAGTACTTC.

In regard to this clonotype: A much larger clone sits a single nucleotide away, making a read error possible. Here the CDR3 DNA reads TGCAGTGCTAGAGTTCCAGGATCTACCAACTATGGCTACACCTTC. Amino acids: CSARVPGSTNYGYTF. The chain couples TRBV20-1 to TRBJ1-2; D is unresolved. V was pared by 1 base and J by 2 bases, with 14 bases between. The length of the CDR3 is 15 residues. The V gene's germline CDR1 is DFQATT and CDR2 SNEGSKA (reference sequence).

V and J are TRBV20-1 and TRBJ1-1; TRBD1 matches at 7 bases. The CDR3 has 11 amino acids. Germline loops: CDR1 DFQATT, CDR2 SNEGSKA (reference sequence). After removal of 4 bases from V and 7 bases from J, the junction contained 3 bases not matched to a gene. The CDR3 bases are TGCAGTGCTACCCGACAGGGTGAAGCTTTCTTT. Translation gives CSATRQGEAFF.

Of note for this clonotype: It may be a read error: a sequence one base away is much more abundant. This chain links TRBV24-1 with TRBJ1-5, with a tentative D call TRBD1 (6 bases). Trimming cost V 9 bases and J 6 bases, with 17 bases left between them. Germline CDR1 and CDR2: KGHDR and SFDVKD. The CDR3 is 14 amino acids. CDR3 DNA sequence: TGTGCCACCCTCGTAGACAGGATCAGTCAGCCCCAGCATTTT. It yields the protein CATLVDRISQPQHF.

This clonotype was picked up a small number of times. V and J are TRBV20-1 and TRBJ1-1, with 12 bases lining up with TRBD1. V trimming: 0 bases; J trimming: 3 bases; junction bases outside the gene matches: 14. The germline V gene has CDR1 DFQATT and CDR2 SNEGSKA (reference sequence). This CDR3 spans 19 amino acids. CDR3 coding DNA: TGCAGTGCTAGAGAGGTTGGGACAGGGGGCGTTTTTTGGGACACTGAAGCTTTCTTT. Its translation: CSAREVGTGGVFWDTEAFF.

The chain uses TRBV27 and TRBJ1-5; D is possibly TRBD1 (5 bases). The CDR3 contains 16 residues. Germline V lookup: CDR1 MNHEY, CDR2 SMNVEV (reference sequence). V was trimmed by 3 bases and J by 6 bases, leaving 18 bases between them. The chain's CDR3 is CASSFVGVRSSQPQHF. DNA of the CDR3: TGTGCCAGCAGTTTTGTGGGGGTCCGGTCCTCTCAGCCCCAGCATTTT.

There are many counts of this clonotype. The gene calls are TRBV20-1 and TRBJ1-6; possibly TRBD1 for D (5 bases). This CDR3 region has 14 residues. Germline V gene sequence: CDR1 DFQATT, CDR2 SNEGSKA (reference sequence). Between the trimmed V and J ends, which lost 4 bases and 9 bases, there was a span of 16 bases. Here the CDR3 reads CSATGGSGGSPLHF. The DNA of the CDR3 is TGCAGTGCTACGGGGGGGTCAGGTGGTTCACCCCTCCACTTT.

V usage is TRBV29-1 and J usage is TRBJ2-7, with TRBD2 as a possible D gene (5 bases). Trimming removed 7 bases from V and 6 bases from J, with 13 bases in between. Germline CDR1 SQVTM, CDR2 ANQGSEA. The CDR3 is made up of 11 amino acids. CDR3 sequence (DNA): TGCAGCGCGGTAGAGGGTGGCGAGCAGTACTTC. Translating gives CSAVEGGEQYF.

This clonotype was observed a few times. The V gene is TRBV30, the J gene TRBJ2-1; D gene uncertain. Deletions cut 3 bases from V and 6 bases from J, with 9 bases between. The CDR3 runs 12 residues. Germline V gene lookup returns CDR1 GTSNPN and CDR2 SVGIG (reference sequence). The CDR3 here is CAWRYGLNEQFF. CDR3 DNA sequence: TGTGCCTGGAGGTATGGGCTCAATGAGCAGTTCTTC.

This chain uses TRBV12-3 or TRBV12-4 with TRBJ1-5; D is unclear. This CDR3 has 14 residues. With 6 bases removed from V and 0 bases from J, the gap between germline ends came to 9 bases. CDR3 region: CASSQTNSNQPQHF. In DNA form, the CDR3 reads TGTGCCAGCAGCCAAACGAATAGCAATCAGCCCCAGCATTTT.

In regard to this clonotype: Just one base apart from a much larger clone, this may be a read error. The CDR3 spells CASSSAGQGQETQCF. The DNA of the CDR3 is TGTGCCAGCAGCAGTGCCGGACAGGGACAAGAGACCCAGTGCTTC. The chain links TRBV13 to TRBJ2-5; 8 nucleotides agree with TRBD1. The germline CDR1 and CDR2 sequences are PRHDT and FYEKMQ (reference sequence). The CDR3 totals 15 residues.

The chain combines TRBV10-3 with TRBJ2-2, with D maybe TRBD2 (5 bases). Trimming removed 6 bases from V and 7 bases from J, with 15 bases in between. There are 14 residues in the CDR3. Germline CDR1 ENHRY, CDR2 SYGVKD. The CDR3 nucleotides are TGTGCCATCAGGCCCCACCCGGGGATCGGGGAGCTGTTTTTT. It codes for CAIRPHPGIGELFF.

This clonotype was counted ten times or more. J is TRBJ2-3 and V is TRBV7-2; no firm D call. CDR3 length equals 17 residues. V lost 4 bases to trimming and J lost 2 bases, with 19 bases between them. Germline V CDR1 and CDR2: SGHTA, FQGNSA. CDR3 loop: CASSSPDTNYYTDTQYF. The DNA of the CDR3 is TGTGCCAGCAGCTCCCCCGACACCAATTATTACACAGATACGCAGTATTTT.

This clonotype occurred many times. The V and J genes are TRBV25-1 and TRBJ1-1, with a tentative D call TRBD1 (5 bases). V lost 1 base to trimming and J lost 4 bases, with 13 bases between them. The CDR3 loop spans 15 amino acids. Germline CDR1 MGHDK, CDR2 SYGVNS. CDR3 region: CASSEFAGMGTEAFF. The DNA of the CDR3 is TGTGCCAGCAGTGAATTCGCAGGGATGGGCACTGAAGCTTTCTTT.

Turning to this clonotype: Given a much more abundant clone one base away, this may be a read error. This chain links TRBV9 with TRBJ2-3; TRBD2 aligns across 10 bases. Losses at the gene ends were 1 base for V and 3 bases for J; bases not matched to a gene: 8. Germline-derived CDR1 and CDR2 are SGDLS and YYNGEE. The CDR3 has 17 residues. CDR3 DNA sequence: TGTGCCAGCAGCGTACCTACCGGGACTAGCGTTACAGATACGCAGTATTTT. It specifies CASSVPTGTSVTDTQYF.

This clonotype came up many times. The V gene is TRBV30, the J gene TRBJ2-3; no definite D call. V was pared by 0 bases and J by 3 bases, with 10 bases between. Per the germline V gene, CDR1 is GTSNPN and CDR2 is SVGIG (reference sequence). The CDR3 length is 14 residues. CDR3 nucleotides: TGTGCCTGGAGTGTACACCTGGGGACAGATACGCAGTATTTT. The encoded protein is CAWSVHLGTDTQYF.